Detailed here is one T cell receptor beta chain. Its antigen is currently unknown. This CDR3 has 15 amino acids. CDR1 is SGHRS, CDR2 YFSETQ, per germline. V gave up 4 bases and J gave up 3 bases, with 17 bases separating them. The data were obtained in a study of CD8+ T cells in alopecia areata. Turning to the study itself: Tofacitinib was taken orally by treated patients, and the dose was 5 to 10 mg twice daily. Tofacitinib was given for 6 to 18 months, then stopped for 6 months.

Sampling of alopecia areata patients yielded lesional scalp punch biopsies as well as peripheral blood. It was cDNA, reverse transcribed from extracted RNA, that served as the sequencing template. The table came from immunoSEQ multiplex PCR; TCRdb's copy has only in-frame clones and leaves some out. This sample has 120,000 to 150,000 clones, with about nine tenths found just once. Study observations and caveats: The study found higher clonality in lesional than normal scalp, especially in alopecia totalis/universalis.

Sequenced here: CD8+ T cells sorted from blood, sampled at week 0. This TCR derives from a human donor with alopecia areata. This rearrangement joins TRBV5-1 to TRBJ2-7; D is ambiguous. As DNA, the CDR3 is TGCGCCAGCAGCACCGACCCCCGGAGAGGCTACGAGCAGTACTTC. Protein product: CASSTDPRRGYEQYF.